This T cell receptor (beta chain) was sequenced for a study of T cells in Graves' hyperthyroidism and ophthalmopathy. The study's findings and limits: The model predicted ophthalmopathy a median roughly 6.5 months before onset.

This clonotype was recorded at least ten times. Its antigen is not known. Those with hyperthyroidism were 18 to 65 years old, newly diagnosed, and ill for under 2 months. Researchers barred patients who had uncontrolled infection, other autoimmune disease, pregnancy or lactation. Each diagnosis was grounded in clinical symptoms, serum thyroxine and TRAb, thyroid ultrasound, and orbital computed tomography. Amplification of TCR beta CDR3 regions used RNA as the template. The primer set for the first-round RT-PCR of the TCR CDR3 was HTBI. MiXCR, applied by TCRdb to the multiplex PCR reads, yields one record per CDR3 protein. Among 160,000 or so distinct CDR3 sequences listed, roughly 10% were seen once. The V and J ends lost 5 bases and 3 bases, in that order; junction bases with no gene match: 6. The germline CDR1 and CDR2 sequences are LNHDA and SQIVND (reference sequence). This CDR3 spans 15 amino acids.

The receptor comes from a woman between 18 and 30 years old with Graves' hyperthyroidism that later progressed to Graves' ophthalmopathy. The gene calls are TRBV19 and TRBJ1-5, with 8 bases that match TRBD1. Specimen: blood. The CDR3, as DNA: TGTGCCAGTAGTTTCGGACAGGGTTTCAATCAGCCCCAGCATTTT. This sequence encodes CASSFGQGFNQPQHF.